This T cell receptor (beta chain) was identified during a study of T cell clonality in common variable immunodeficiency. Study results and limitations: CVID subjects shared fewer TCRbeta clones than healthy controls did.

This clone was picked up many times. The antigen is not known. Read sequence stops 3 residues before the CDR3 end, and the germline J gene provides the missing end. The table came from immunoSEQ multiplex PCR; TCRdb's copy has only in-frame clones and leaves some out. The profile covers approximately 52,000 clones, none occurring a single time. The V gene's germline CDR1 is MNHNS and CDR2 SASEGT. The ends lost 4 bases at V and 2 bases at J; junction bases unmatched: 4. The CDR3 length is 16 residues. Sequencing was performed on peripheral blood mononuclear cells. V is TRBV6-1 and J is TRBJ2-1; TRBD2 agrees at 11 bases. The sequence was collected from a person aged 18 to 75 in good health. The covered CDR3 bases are TGTGCCAGCAGTGCACCACTAGCGGGAGCCTACAATGAG. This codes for CASSAPLAGAYNE. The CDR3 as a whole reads CASSAPLAGAYNEQFF.